This T cell receptor beta chain was recovered during a study of identical twins. The CDR3 runs to 12 residues. V lost 7 bases, J lost 4 bases, and 10 bases lay in between. Findings and limits, study-wide: Sequences that were out-of-frame, alpha and twin-shared displayed an excess of low generation probability. Abundant cord blood beta clonotypes carried fewer insertions; memory repertoires showed none.

With respect to this clonotype: Its specificity is not known.

TCRdb reprocessed the 5' RACE reads via MiXCR and lists one record per CDR3 protein. The table includes some 500,000 distinct CDR3 sequences, about 14% detected once. These same records also appear under a second study, on yellow fever vaccine responses in identical twins.

V usage is TRBV12-3 or TRBV12-4 and J usage is TRBJ1-2, with D perhaps matching TRBD1 (5 bases). The sequencing input was CD4+ T cells sorted from blood. The sequence derives from a woman between 18 and 29 years old in good health. For the CDR3, the DNA is TGTGCCAGCACCACCGACAGCTATGGCTACACCTTC. Protein: CASTTDSYGYTF.